Presented here are 8 T cell receptor beta chains from one specimen sequenced in a study of shared clonotypes between healthy human individuals. The table came from immunoSEQ multiplex PCR; TCRdb's copy has only in-frame clones and leaves some out. The table includes millions of clones, over 85% detected once. The material sequenced was naive CD4+ T cells sorted from blood. Subset indicated: CD45RA+ positively selected. The receptor set was obtained from a man between 18 and 29 years old in good health.

This chain links TRBV2 with TRBJ2-3; D uncertain. This CDR3 is built from 13 residues. The V end lost 4 bases, the J end lost 2 bases, and 7 bases lay between the germline ends. CDR1 and CDR2 from the germline V gene are SNHLY and FYNNEI. The CDR3 DNA sequence: TGTGCCAGCAGTGGACGGGCCACAGATACGCAGTATTTT. Amino acid sequence: CASSGRATDTQYF.

The chain carries TRBV7-9 and TRBJ2-5, with no clear D. The CDR3 is 14 amino acids. The V gene's germline CDR1 is SEHNR and CDR2 FQNEAQ (reference sequence). Trimming left V 1 base short and J 5 bases short, with 11 bases between. The CDR3 nucleotides read TGTGCCAGCAGCTTAGGGTTCGGGTTCGAGACCCAGTACTTC. It translates to CASSLGFGFETQYF.

The V and J genes are TRBV25-1 and TRBJ2-7; no clear D gene. This CDR3 spans 16 amino acids. V gave up 3 bases and J gave up 3 bases, with 18 bases separating them. The germline gives CDR1 MGHDK, CDR2 SYGVNS. CDR3 DNA sequence: TGTGCCAGCAGTGAGACAACGACGCCCCTCTACTACGAGCAGTACTTC. It is translated as CASSETTTPLYYEQYF.

The genes are TRBV5-1 and TRBJ2-2; the D gene is possibly TRBD1 (6 bases). The CDR3 length is 15 residues. The V end lost 0 bases, the J end lost 5 bases, and 11 bases lay between the germline ends. Germline CDR1 reads SGHRS; CDR2 reads YFSETQ. The DNA of the CDR3 is TGCGCCAGCAGCTTGGGGGCAGGGGAGACCGGGGAGCTGTTTTTT. It specifies CASSLGAGETGELFF.

The genes are TRBV7-2 and TRBJ2-5; D is unresolved. Germline assignment: CDR1 SGHTA and CDR2 FQGNSA. The CDR3 extends over 12 amino acids. Trimming removed 3 bases at V and 6 bases at J, with 8 bases between. CDR3 coding DNA: TGTGCCAGCAGCTTCGATTCCAAGACCCAGTACTTC. Translating it yields CASSFDSKTQYF.

This clone was counted once. The rearrangement joins TRBV5-4 to TRBJ1-6, with 7 positions matching TRBD1. Trimming took 3 bases from V and 7 from J; bases not matched to a gene: 7. The germline V gene has CDR1 SGHNT and CDR2 YYREEE (reference sequence). The CDR3 consists of 15 residues. The CDR3 coding sequence is TGTGCCAGCAGCTCTGCCGGGACAGTCAATTCACCCCTCCACTTT. It yields the protein CASSSAGTVNSPLHF.

The chain employs TRBV5-1 and TRBJ1-3; maybe TRBD1 (5 bases). In germline, CDR1 is SGHRS, CDR2 YFSETQ. V was trimmed by 6 bases and J by 5 bases, leaving 18 bases between them. This CDR3 is built from 15 residues. This CDR3 reads CASNAGYLGRNTIYF. DNA of the CDR3: TGCGCCAGCAATGCAGGGTATCTTGGGAGAAACACCATATATTTT.

V gene TRBV13 combines with J gene TRBJ1-6, with D possibly TRBD1 on 5 matching bases. The germline V gene has CDR1 PRHDT and CDR2 FYEKMQ (reference sequence). CDR3 length: 15 amino acids. The V gene lost 0 bases and the J gene lost 10 bases, with 13 bases spanning the gap. Here the CDR3 DNA reads TGTGCCAGCAGCTTAGGCCCCAGGGTAGGGTCACCCCTCCACTTT. It specifies CASSLGPRVGSPLHF.